The 2 T cell receptor beta chains below all came from one sample that was sequenced in a study of shared clonotypes between healthy human individuals (dated by TCRdb to the early 2020s). Receptor libraries were prepared by the immunoSEQ multiplex PCR assay. TCRdb obtained this table from immuneACCESS and retained in-frame rearrangements with V and J assigned. These tables miss some clones; where compared with another copy, unresolved V genes account for less than half of the shortfall, and the remainder is unexplained. In this sample the table shows millions of clones, 85% to 95% of which occur a single time. Of the sample, more than 0.1% falls within the top ten clones. Sequencing was carried out using naive CD4+ T cells sorted from blood. The sample's cell subset or site label, in plain terms: CD45RA+ positively selected. The receptors come from a man aged 18 to 29 in good health.

As for this clone: Within the sample, other DNA sequences also encode this same CDR3. This sequence joins TRBV27 and TRBJ2-7, with 9 bases lining up with TRBD2. This CDR3 has 14 amino acids. V shed 3 bases and J 2 bases; nucleotides not matched to a gene: 2. Per germline, CDR1 MNHEY and CDR2 SMNVEV (reference sequence). CDR3 in DNA: TGTGCCAGCAGTTTCCTAGCGGGGACCTACGAGCAGTACTTC. Encoded protein: CASSFLAGTYEQYF.

The chain is built from TRBV11-2 and TRBJ2-3, with 7 bases aligning to TRBD2. CDR1 and CDR2 from the germline V gene are SGHAT and FQNNGV. The V gene end was trimmed by 2 bases and the J gene end by 2 bases; junction bases not matched to a gene: 4. The CDR3 has 15 amino acids. The CDR3 DNA sequence: TGTGCCAGCAGCTTATGGGGAGGGTCCACAGATACGCAGTATTTT. Translation gives CASSLWGGSTDTQYF.